This is a list of T cell receptor beta chains from one sample in a study of T cell responses to AZD1222 COVID-19 vaccine. The table came from immunoSEQ multiplex PCR; TCRdb's copy has only in-frame clones and leaves some out. The profile shows about 70,000 clones, 85% of them singletons. The specimen comprised peripheral blood, sampled on day 0 of AZD1222 vaccination. These receptors all come from an adult in good health. Each CDR3 is given with its conserved first and last residue. A D gene is named only where the DNA matches it firmly. Clone size, where shown, is once, few, many, or a class for clones that have expanded.

V	J	size	D	CDR3	DNA
TRBV3-1/TRBV3-2	TRBJ2-7	.	TRBD1	CASSQRDRGYEQYF	TGTGCCAGCAGCCAACGGGACAGGGGTTACGAGCAGTACTTC
TRBV6-6	TRBJ2-7	.	.	CASSPDKTYEQYF	TGTGCCAGCAGTCCCGACAAAACCTACGAGCAGTACTTC
TRBV5-4	TRBJ2-5	.	.	CASSLGSGARETQYF	TGTGCCAGCAGCTTGGGTTCGGGGGCGCGGGAGACCCAGTACTTC
TRBV2	TRBJ2-3	.	.	CASSEAKPDTQYF	TGTGCCAGCAGTGAAGCTAAGCCAGATACGCAGTATTTT
TRBV5-1	TRBJ2-7	many	TRBD1	CASSFRDRVEQYF	TGCGCCAGCAGCTTCCGGGACAGGGTCGAGCAGTACTTC
TRBV27	TRBJ1-6	.	TRBD1	CASSHGQVNSPLHF	TGTGCCAGCAGCCATGGACAGGTCAATTCACCCCTCCACTTT
TRBV29-1	TRBJ1-2	once	.	CSVEVQGAYTF	TGCAGCGTTGAAGTCCAAGGGGCCTACACCTTC
TRBV24-1	TRBJ2-2	once	TRBD2	CATSGTSGNTGELFF	TGTGCCACCAGCGGGACTAGCGGGAACACCGGGGAGCTGTTTTTT
TRBV4-2	TRBJ2-2	.	.	CASSQDQGGRTGELFF	TGTGCCAGCAGCCAAGATCAGGGGGGCCGCACCGGGGAGCTGTTTTTT
TRBV6-2/TRBV6-3	TRBJ2-1	.	.	CATSKRSSYNEQFF	TGTGCCACCAGCAAAAGAAGCTCCTACAATGAGCAGTTCTTC
TRBV11-2	TRBJ2-1	medium-sized	TRBD2	CASSLVASGNEQFF	TGTGCCAGCAGCTTAGTGGCTAGCGGGAATGAGCAGTTCTTC
TRBV7-8	TRBJ1-2	once	.	CASSLGGDGYTF	TGTGCCAGCAGCCTCGGGGGCGATGGCTACACCTTC
TRBV2	TRBJ2-4	medium-sized	.	CASSDRRDTENIQYF	TGTGCCAGCAGTGATCGACGGGACACTGAAAACATTCAGTACTTC
TRBV27	TRBJ1-6	.	.	CASSWAGVNSPLHF	TGTGCCAGCAGTTGGGCAGGTGTCAATTCACCCCTCCACTTT
TRBV6-5	TRBJ2-3	.	.	CASRVALYTDTQYF	TGTGCCAGCCGAGTAGCGTTATACACAGATACGCAGTATTTT
TRBV29-1	TRBJ1-2	.	.	CSVEDFQANYGYTF	TGCAGCGTTGAAGATTTTCAAGCTAACTATGGCTACACCTTC
TRBV9	TRBJ1-2	.	TRBD1	CASSVTGVGYTF	TGTGCCAGCAGCGTAACAGGGGTTGGCTACACCTTC
TRBV19	TRBJ2-1	once	TRBD2	CASSRLAGGGEQFF	TGTGCCAGTAGTAGACTAGCGGGGGGTGGTGAGCAGTTCTTC
TRBV19	TRBJ1-5	.	.	CASSFLEKPQHF	TGTGCCAGTAGCTTCCTCGAGAAACCCCAGCATTTT
TRBV7-8	TRBJ1-2	once	TRBD1	CASSMDRGLVGYTF	TGTGCCAGCAGTATGGACAGGGGGCTGGTTGGCTACACCTTC
TRBV7-9	TRBJ1-1	few	.	CASSWGGEAFF	TGTGCCAGCAGCTGGGGCGGTGAAGCTTTCTTT
TRBV6-6	TRBJ2-3	.	TRBD2	CASSVGLAGATQYF	TGTGCCAGCAGCGTCGGACTAGCGGGGGCAACGCAGTATTTT
TRBV5-1	TRBJ1-1	.	.	CASSLLGVGDEAFF	TGCGCCAGCAGCTTGCTCGGGGTTGGTGATGAAGCTTTCTTT
TRBV7-6	TRBJ2-7	.	TRBD1	CASSPRTGNLLREQYF	TGTGCCAGCAGCCCTCGGACAGGGAACCTACTCCGCGAGCAGTACTTC
TRBV9	TRBJ2-3	.	.	CASSALHGTDTQYF	TGTGCCAGCAGCGCACTGCACGGCACAGATACGCAGTATTTT
TRBV9	TRBJ2-1	.	.	CASSVRGTSNEQFF	TGTGCCAGCAGCGTCCGCGGGACAAGCAATGAGCAGTTCTTC
TRBV5-6	TRBJ2-5	once	TRBD1	CASSRQGAETQYF	TGTGCCAGCAGCAGACAGGGGGCAGAGACCCAGTACTTC
TRBV19	TRBJ1-5	.	.	CASSMLHDQPQHF	TGTGCCAGTAGTATGCTCCACGATCAGCCCCAGCATTTT
TRBV15	TRBJ1-2	.	.	CATSRDRANYGYTF	TGTGCCACCAGCAGAGACAGAGCTAACTATGGCTACACCTTC
TRBV5-1	TRBJ2-6	.	.	CASSAGPRGSGANVLTF	TGCGCCAGCAGCGCCGGGCCCCGAGGGTCTGGGGCCAACGTCCTGACTTTC
TRBV6-5	TRBJ2-7	.	.	CASTNSRGEQYF	TGTGCCAGCACCAATAGTAGGGGCGAGCAGTACTTC
TRBV7-9	TRBJ2-5	.	.	CASSLDWETQYF	TGTGCCAGCAGCTTAGATTGGGAGACCCAGTACTTC
TRBV11-2	TRBJ1-1	.	TRBD1	CASSSRTGVYTEAFF	TGTGCCAGCAGTTCCAGGACAGGAGTGTACACTGAAGCTTTCTTT
TRBV19	TRBJ2-2	.	TRBD2	CATPRQRENTGELFF	TGTGCCACCCCACGGCAGCGGGAGAACACCGGGGAGCTGTTTTTT
TRBV19	TRBJ1-4	.	.	CASLGGVNEKLFF	TGTGCCAGTCTAGGGGGAGTTAATGAAAAACTGTTTTTT
TRBV2	TRBJ1-4	.	.	CASSEGRYSGEKLFF	TGTGCCAGCAGTGAGGGCCGGTATAGCGGAGAAAAACTGTTTTTT